This T cell receptor (beta chain) was sequenced in a study of CD8 T cells in Susac syndrome. About 0.45 to 1 ug RNA was reverse transcribed with random hexamers. The amplification used immunoSEQ multiplex PCR on TCR beta CDR3; it spanned 54 Vbeta and 13 Jbeta. TCRdb analysed the immunoSEQ multiplex PCR reads with MiXCR anew, one entry per CDR3 protein. Counted here are around 120,000 distinct CDR3 sequences, roughly 94% occurring once; the ten biggest clones make up 0.1% to 0.15%. From germline, CDR1 is SGHTA and CDR2 FQGNSA. The CDR3 length is 14 residues. Trimming removed 4 bases at V and 10 bases at J, with 17 bases between. Included as multiple sclerosis controls were treatment-naive patients who had stable or active relapsing-remitting disease.

The sequence derives from a human donor with multiple sclerosis. The chain carries TRBV7-2 and TRBJ2-1; maybe TRBD2 (6 bases). The specimen was CD4+ T cells from PBMCs. CDR3 in amino acids: CASSSTGTPAEQFF. The CDR3 DNA follows: TGTGCCAGCAGCTCAACCGGGACTCCTGCCGAGCAGTTCTTC.